The 21 T cell receptor beta chains presented below share a single source sample, sequenced in a study of blood T cell repertoires in COVID-19. Generated by immunoSEQ multiplex PCR, the TCRdb table keeps only in-frame clones and is missing some. The sample contains around 86,000 clones, over 75% of which appear only once. The sequenced sample was peripheral blood. The receptors shown here come from a woman of 80 years or more with acute or convalescent COVID-19.

This clone appeared a single time. This rearrangement joins TRBV12-3 or TRBV12-4 to TRBJ1-2; D ambiguous. V gave up 1 base and J gave up 2 bases, with 5 bases separating them. The CDR3 extends over 13 amino acids. The CDR3 region is CASSLGQNYGYTF. CDR3 DNA sequence: TGTGCCAGCAGTTTAGGGCAGAACTATGGCTACACCTTC.

The gene calls are TRBV18 and TRBJ1-1; D might be TRBD1 (5 bases). Germline CDR1 and CDR2: KGHSH and LQKENI. The CDR3 totals 13 residues. V was shortened by 6 bases and J by 6 bases, with 14 bases between the two germline ends. The CDR3 sequence is CASSRKEGAEAFF. DNA for the CDR3: TGTGCCAGCTCGCGGAAGGAAGGGGCTGAAGCTTTCTTT.

Only one count was recorded for this clone. J is TRBJ2-7 and V is TRBV6-5; the match to TRBD1 covers 8 bases. V lost 11 bases, J lost 2 bases, and 8 bases stayed unmatched. CDR3 length: 13 residues. Germline values: CDR1 MNHEY, CDR2 SVGAGI. CDR3 loop: CAGSDRVPYEQYF. DNA for the CDR3: TGTGCCGGATCGGACAGGGTCCCCTACGAGCAGTACTTC.

This clone appeared a few times. V usage is TRBV7-2 and J usage is TRBJ1-2, with a weak D call TRBD1 (6 bases). The CDR3 loop spans 16 amino acids. Germline V lookup: CDR1 SGHTA, CDR2 FQGNSA. V lost 5 bases to trimming and J lost 6 bases, with 22 bases between them. This CDR3 is CASSPKRGALRNGYTF. Written as DNA, the CDR3 is TGTGCCAGCAGCCCGAAGCGGGGGGCCTTAAGGAATGGCTACACCTTC.

CDR3 coding DNA: TGTGCCAGCAGTTACGGAGACAGGGTGGGTGAGCAGTTCTTC. Translating it yields CASSYGDRVGEQFF. This chain links TRBV6-5 with TRBJ2-1, with TRBD1 identical over 7 bases. Per germline, CDR1 MNHEY and CDR2 SVGAGI. The trim removed 2 bases at V and 9 bases at J, leaving 7 bases unmatched. This CDR3 comprises 14 residues.

The DNA for the CDR3 is TGTGCCAGCAGCGTTCTACCGGACAGGGACGGGCTTCAGTACTTC. Its translation: CASSVLPDRDGLQYF. The chain combines TRBV9 with TRBJ2-4; the match to TRBD1 covers 8 bases. Germline V gene sequence: CDR1 SGDLS, CDR2 YYNGEE. This CDR3 spans 15 amino acids. Trimming took 2 bases from V and 11 from J; bases not matched to a gene: 12. Based on the CDR3 plus reference TRBV9 and TRBJ2-4, the full variable domain is DSGVTQTPKHLITATGQRVTLRCSPRSGDLSVYWYQQSLDQGLQFLIQYYNGEERAKGNILERFSAQQFPDLHSELNLSSLELGDSALYFCASSVLPDRDGLQYFGAGTRLSVL.

The chain uses TRBV27 and TRBJ1-1, with D perhaps matching TRBD1 (6 bases). This CDR3 spans 14 amino acids. The germline V gene encodes CDR1 MNHEY and CDR2 SMNVEV (reference sequence). V was trimmed by 3 bases and J by 6 bases, leaving 14 bases between them. The CDR3 sequence: CASSFGQGFAEAFF. The CDR3 nucleotides are TGTGCCAGCAGTTTTGGTCAGGGGTTCGCTGAAGCTTTCTTT.

This clone has just a few counts. The rearrangement uses TRBV9 and TRBJ2-1; possible D gene TRBD2, 6 bases. CDR1 is SGDLS and CDR2 is YYNGEE in the germline V gene. CDR3 size: 13 residues. The V gene lost 3 bases and the J gene lost 5 bases, with 9 bases spanning the gap. CDR3 sequence (DNA): TGTGCCAGCAGCGGTGGGGGGAACAATGAGCAGTTCTTC. Amino acid sequence: CASSGGGNNEQFF.

The genes are TRBV4-1 and TRBJ2-2; possibly TRBD1 for D (5 bases). V gave up 2 bases and J gave up 2 bases, with 9 bases separating them. Germline V CDR1 and CDR2: MGHRA, YSYEKL. The CDR3 is 15 residues long. The CDR3 here is CASSQMTANTGELFF. CDR3 nucleotide sequence: TGCGCCAGCAGCCAAATGACAGCTAACACCGGGGAGCTGTTTTTT.

The chain combines TRBV10-3 with TRBJ1-2; no reliable D call. This CDR3 has 11 amino acids. Trimming pared 3 bases from V and 4 bases from J, leaving 3 bases between. The germline V gene has CDR1 ENHRY and CDR2 SYGVKD. The CDR3 nucleotides are TGTGCCATCAGTGATATCTATGGCTACACCTTC. Its protein product is CAISDIYGYTF.

CDR3 amino acids: CASSRGGTDTQYF. The DNA for the CDR3 is TGCGCCAGCAGCCGCGGGGGGACAGATACGCAGTATTTT. This chain links TRBV4-3 with TRBJ2-3, with TRBD2 matching over 8 bases. CDR1 is LGHNA, CDR2 YSLEER, per germline. Germline trimming cut 4 bases from V and 3 bases from J; bases unmatched to any gene: 0. The CDR3 contains 13 residues.

The V gene is TRBV25-1, the J gene TRBJ1-2; TRBD1 matches at 7 bases. V gave up 1 base and J gave up 7 bases; unmatched junction bases: 9. The germline V gene has CDR1 MGHDK and CDR2 SYGVNS. The CDR3 is 15 residues long. The DNA of the CDR3 is TGTGCCAGCAGTGAATGGACGGGACAGAGCGGTGGCTACACCTTC. Protein sequence: CASSEWTGQSGGYTF.

The chain has TRBV7-2 and TRBJ1-1; no firm D call. Trimming took 1 base from V and 6 from J, leaving 6 bases between them. Germline V gives CDR1 SGHTA, CDR2 FQGNSA. This CDR3 comprises 12 residues. This chain's CDR3 is CASSLVRAEAFF. The CDR3 bases are TGTGCCAGCAGCTTAGTCCGGGCTGAAGCTTTCTTT.

The V call is TRBV7-6, the J call TRBJ2-3, with 8 bases identical to TRBD2. The CDR3 has 17 residues. With V trimmed by 5 bases and J by 5 bases, 15 bases remained unmatched. Germline CDR1 is SGHVS and CDR2 is FNYEAQ. CDR3 loop: CASSQKPAGGVGDTQYF. The CDR3 region has the DNA TGTGCCAGCAGCCAAAAGCCGGCCGGGGGGGTGGGAGATACGCAGTATTTT.

The count of this clone is one. The chain joins TRBV18 to TRBJ2-1; 13 bases align to TRBD2. With V trimmed by 3 bases and J by 9 bases, 14 bases remained unmatched. There are 18 residues in the CDR3. CDR1 is KGHSH, CDR2 LQKENI, per germline. CDR3 protein: CASSPGRPGTSGMAEQFF. CDR3 DNA: TGTGCCAGCTCACCGGGGAGGCCAGGGACTAGCGGGATGGCTGAGCAGTTCTTC.

The genes are TRBV6-2 or TRBV6-3 and TRBJ2-5; maybe TRBD2 (5 bases). CDR1 is MNHEY, CDR2 SVGEGT, per germline. The CDR3 extends over 15 amino acids. The V and J ends lost 5 bases and 1 base respectively, with 14 bases between them. CDR3 sequence: CASSPLTRTQETQYF. CDR3 in DNA: TGTGCCAGCAGTCCACTCACTAGGACCCAAGAGACCCAGTACTTC.

V usage is TRBV14 and J usage is TRBJ1-2, with TRBD1 matching over 8 bases. From germline, CDR1 is SGHDN and CDR2 FVKESK. The ends lost 2 bases at V and 9 bases at J; junction bases unmatched: 2. There are 12 residues in the CDR3. CDR3 sequence reads: CASSQQGASYTF. CDR3 bases: TGTGCCAGCAGCCAACAGGGGGCTAGCTACACCTTC.

CDR3 in amino acids: CASSPGTGDTEAFF. Here the CDR3 DNA reads TGTGCCAGCAGCCCTGGGACAGGCGACACTGAAGCTTTCTTT. The chain recombines TRBV11-2 with TRBJ1-1; 8 bases line up with TRBD1. The V gene's germline CDR1 is SGHAT and CDR2 FQNNGV. The V segment lost 5 bases and the J segment 3 bases; nucleotides outside the gene matches: 5. CDR3 length equals 14 residues.

Written as DNA, the CDR3 is TGTGCCAGCAGTTACTCTAATAGGGGGTTCAGTGGCTACACCTTC. Translation: CASSYSNRGFSGYTF. The chain uses TRBV6-5 and TRBJ1-2; weak D call: TRBD1 (6 bases). Germline V gene data show CDR1 as MNHEY and CDR2 as SVGAGI. The ends were cut back, 0 bases at V and 7 bases at J, with 15 bases in the middle. CDR3 size: 15 residues.

The V and J genes are TRBV4-2 and TRBJ1-1, with 8 bases aligning to TRBD1. The CDR3 sequence is 16 residues long. Germline V CDR1 and CDR2: LGHNA, YNFKEQ. The V and J ends lost 0 bases and 3 bases, in that order; junction bases with no gene match: 6. The CDR3, as DNA: TGTGCCAGCAGCCAAGATCCCAGGGGGCTTGACACTGAAGCTTTCTTT. As protein: CASSQDPRGLDTEAFF.

The chain links TRBV30 to TRBJ1-1, with TRBD1 matching 7 bases. Per germline, CDR1 GTSNPN and CDR2 SVGIG (reference sequence). Losses at the gene ends were 5 bases for V and 5 bases for J; bases not matched to a gene: 11. CDR3 size: 14 residues. CDR3 DNA: TGTGCCTGGGGGAGGGACAGACGAGGAACTGAAGCTTTCTTT. Its translation is CAWGRDRRGTEAFF. The full variable domain, its missing parts supplied by reference TRBV30 and TRBJ1-1, is SQTIHQWPATLVQPVGSPLSLECTVEGTSNPNLYWYRQAAGRGLQLLFYSVGIGQISSEVPQNLSASRPQDRQFILSSKKLLLSDSGFYLCAWGRDRRGTEAFFGQGTRLTVV.